A single sample is the source of the 20 T cell receptor beta chains below, sequenced in a study of cytomegalovirus exposure and HLA in healthy donors (dated by TCRdb to the late 2010s). The library was prepared using the immunoSEQ multiplex PCR assay. For the multiplex PCR, a mixture combining 60 forward primers for TCR Vbeta segments and 13 reverse primers for TCR Jbeta segments was used. TCRdb carries this immuneACCESS record with in-frame sequences only. Its versions omit some clonotypes, under half of them owing to an unresolved V gene in the studies checked, with the rest unexplained. The sample data list under 100,000 clones, and roughly 80% of these were observed just once. More than 2.5% of the sample rests with the top ten. Sequencing used PBMCs. The receptors were gathered from a man between 45 and 60 years old in good health and CMV-seronegative.

J is TRBJ2-5 and V is TRBV19, with 9 bases aligning to TRBD1. This CDR3 is 14 amino acids long. Germline CDR1 and CDR2: LNHDA and SQIVND (reference sequence). Unmatched junction bases numbered 7, after V lost 5 bases and J lost 6 bases. The CDR3 DNA follows: TGTGCCAGTAGTCCCCCGGGACAGGGAAAGACCCAGTACTTC. Translating gives CASSPPGQGKTQYF.

There are a few counts of this clone. The V gene is TRBV4-3, the J gene TRBJ1-1; 7 bases agree with TRBD1. This CDR3 is 15 amino acids long. V lost 0 bases to trimming and J lost 3 bases; unmatched junction nucleotides: 4. Germline V gene data show CDR1 as LGHNA and CDR2 as YSLEER. The CDR3 reads CASSQDVRGDTEAFF. DNA of the CDR3: TGCGCCAGCAGCCAAGATGTCAGGGGGGACACTGAAGCTTTCTTT.

The CDR3 region has the DNA TGTGCCAGCAGCCAAGCATCGGCAGGCTATGGCTACACCTTC. Translated, it gives CASSQASAGYGYTF. The J gene is TRBJ1-2, the V gene TRBV14; D is ambiguous. V was pared by 1 base and J by 4 bases, with 10 bases between. Per germline, CDR1 SGHDN and CDR2 FVKESK. The CDR3 consists of 14 residues.

The V call is TRBV19, the J call TRBJ2-3; 14 positions match TRBD2. CDR3 length: 17 amino acids. Germline V lookup: CDR1 LNHDA, CDR2 SQIVND (reference sequence). V was pared by 4 bases and J by 0 bases, with 3 bases of the junction left unmatched. CDR3 protein: CASSRLAGGPSTDTQYF. The CDR3 DNA sequence: TGTGCCAGTAGTAGACTAGCGGGGGGGCCTAGCACAGATACGCAGTATTTT.

The chain recombines TRBV6-5 with TRBJ1-2; perhaps TRBD1 as D (5 bases). From germline, CDR1 is MNHEY and CDR2 SVGAGI. The CDR3 runs to 15 residues. Trimming left V 6 bases short and J 8 bases short, with 22 bases between. The CDR3 region has the DNA TGTGCCAGCAGCATATTCGCGGGACCCAAGTCCGGCTACACCTTC. This gives the protein CASSIFAGPKSGYTF.

The CDR3 sequence: CASSKQGGEYYEQYF. The CDR3 DNA is TGTGCCAGCAGTAAACAGGGAGGGGAGTACTACGAGCAGTACTTC. The gene calls are TRBV6-1 and TRBJ2-7; TRBD2 is a possible D gene (7 bases). The CDR3 has 15 residues. V was cut by 5 bases and J by 3 bases, with 17 bases left in between. Germline CDR1 reads MNHNS; CDR2 reads SASEGT.

This clone has just a few counts. V gene TRBV6-5 combines with J gene TRBJ1-1, with D possibly TRBD1 on 5 matching bases. Per germline, CDR1 MNHEY and CDR2 SVGAGI. This CDR3 spans 13 amino acids. V was shortened by 5 bases and J by 4 bases, with 11 bases between the two germline ends. The CDR3 sequence: CASSRQFGTEAFF. For the CDR3, the DNA is TGTGCCAGCAGTCGACAGTTCGGCACTGAAGCTTTCTTT.

This clone was found once. The chain carries TRBV6-4 and TRBJ2-1; 7 bases fit TRBD2. The CDR3 has 14 residues. Looked up from germline, CDR1 is MRHNA and CDR2 is SNTAGT. The trim removed 6 bases at V and 5 bases at J, leaving 7 bases unmatched. The CDR3 is CASSQWLADNEQFF. As DNA, the CDR3 is TGTGCCAGCAGCCAGTGGCTAGCGGACAATGAGCAGTTCTTC.

This clone was counted once. The rearrangement links TRBV2 to TRBJ1-5, with TRBD1 matching 9 bases. The CDR3 spans 17 residues. With V trimmed by 5 bases and J by 2 bases, 10 bases remained unmatched. Germline CDR1 and CDR2: SNHLY and FYNNEI. The CDR3 is CASSRDRERFGNQPQHF. In DNA form, the CDR3 reads TGTGCCAGCAGTCGGGACAGGGAACGGTTTGGCAATCAGCCCCAGCATTTT.

The chain uses TRBV4-3 and TRBJ2-7; TRBD1 matches 7 bases. The V segment lost 1 base and the J segment 3 bases; nucleotides outside the gene matches: 6. This CDR3 is built from 15 residues. The germline V gene encodes CDR1 LGHNA and CDR2 YSLEER. CDR3 bases: TGCGCCAGCAGCCAAGTCATGGGACAGTACTACGAGCAGTACTTC. Amino acid sequence: CASSQVMGQYYEQYF.

DNA of the CDR3: TGCGCCAGCAGGTTAGGAACAGGCGGGGGGACGGAGACCCAGTACTTC. Protein product: CASRLGTGGGTETQYF. The genes are TRBV5-1 and TRBJ2-5, with TRBD2 identical over 8 bases. The V gene's germline CDR1 is SGHRS and CDR2 YFSETQ. The V and J ends lost 5 bases and 5 bases, in that order; junction bases with no gene match: 14. This CDR3 contains 16 residues.

V usage is TRBV5-5 and J usage is TRBJ2-2; maybe TRBD1 (5 bases). The V gene lost 4 bases and the J gene lost 3 bases, with 16 bases spanning the gap. The CDR3 sequence is 16 residues long. CDR1 and CDR2 (germline): SGHKS, YYEKEE (reference sequence). Here the CDR3 DNA reads TGTGCCAGCAGCACTGGACACACTACGTACACCGGGGAGCTGTTTTTT. Protein sequence: CASSTGHTTYTGELFF.

This clone has just one count. The CDR3 spells CASSIDLRGLKDGYTF. The CDR3, as DNA: TGTGCCAGTAGTATAGATCTCCGGGGTTTAAAGGATGGCTACACCTTC. The chain employs TRBV19 and TRBJ1-2, with D hard to call. V was shortened by 0 bases and J by 6 bases, with 17 bases between the two germline ends. Looked up from germline, CDR1 is LNHDA and CDR2 is SQIVND (reference sequence). This CDR3 has 16 residues. The full variable domain, completed using reference TRBV19 and TRBJ1-2, is DGGITQSPKYLFRKEGQNVTLSCEQNLNHDAMYWYRQDPGQGLRLIYYSQIVNDFQKGDIAEGYSVSREKKESFPLTVTSAQKNPTAFYLCASSIDLRGLKDGYTFGSGTRLTVV.

The chain employs TRBV13 and TRBJ2-1, with D maybe TRBD2 (7 bases). CDR1 is PRHDT, CDR2 FYEKMQ, per germline (reference sequence). V was shortened by 7 bases and J by 8 bases, with 21 bases between the two germline ends. The CDR3 is 15 amino acids. The CDR3 protein is CASTNTGARGDEQFF. The CDR3 DNA sequence: TGTGCCAGCACGAATACGGGGGCCCGGGGGGATGAGCAGTTCTTC.

The rearrangement uses TRBV25-1 and TRBJ2-1, with TRBD2 matching 7 bases. Germline V gene data show CDR1 as MGHDK and CDR2 as SYGVNS. V lost 10 bases and J lost 9; bases outside the gene matches: 9. This CDR3 has 12 amino acids. CDR3 nucleotides: TGTGCCACCGGGAGGAGGGAAGGTGAGCAGTTCTTC. Protein sequence: CATGRREGEQFF.

The chain employs TRBV11-2 and TRBJ1-6; weak D call: TRBD1 (5 bases). The length of the CDR3 is 15 residues. Germline V gene data show CDR1 as SGHAT and CDR2 as FQNNGV. Trimming took 3 bases from V and 4 from J, leaving 10 bases between them. The chain's CDR3 is CASSLGPGYNSPLHF. The DNA for the CDR3 is TGTGCCAGCAGCTTGGGGCCCGGATATAATTCACCCCTCCACTTT.

The CDR3 nucleotides are TGTGCCAGCAGTGCCGGGACAGGGAACACAGATACGCAGTATTTT. Protein sequence: CASSAGTGNTDTQYF. The rearrangement uses TRBV2 and TRBJ2-3, with TRBD1 matching over 9 bases. The CDR3 runs 15 residues. V shed 4 bases and J 2 bases; nucleotides not matched to a gene: 4. Germline CDR1 reads SNHLY; CDR2 reads FYNNEI.

V and J are TRBV2 and TRBJ1-6; unclear D gene. The ends were cut back, 8 bases at V and 7 bases at J, with 12 bases in the middle. The germline V gene encodes CDR1 SNHLY and CDR2 FYNNEI. This CDR3 region has 13 residues. This CDR3 reads CASGPGENSPLHF. The CDR3 DNA follows: TGTGCCAGCGGCCCGGGAGAAAATTCACCCCTCCACTTT.

The chain recombines TRBV7-2 with TRBJ2-7, with TRBD1 matching 7 bases. From germline, CDR1 is SGHTA and CDR2 FQGNSA. The CDR3 totals 14 residues. The ends lost 5 bases at V and 0 bases at J; junction bases unmatched: 4. CDR3 amino acids: CASSQDRSSYEQYF. The CDR3 DNA reads as TGTGCCAGCAGCCAGGACAGGAGCTCCTACGAGCAGTACTTC.

V gene TRBV11-2 combines with J gene TRBJ2-7; the match to TRBD1 covers 10 bases. This CDR3 region has 14 residues. With V trimmed by 5 bases and J by 5 bases, 6 bases remained unmatched. Germline V CDR1 and CDR2: SGHAT, FQNNGV. The CDR3, as DNA: TGTGCCAGCAGCACGGACAGGGGGTCCCACGAGCAGTACTTC. Translation: CASSTDRGSHEQYF. Combining the CDR3 with reference TRBV11-2 and TRBJ2-7 gives the whole variable domain EAGVAQSPRYKIIEKRQSVAFWCNPISGHATLYWYQQILGQGPKLLIQFQNNGVVDDSQLPKDRFSAERLKGVDSTLKIQPAKLEDSAVYLCASSTDRGSHEQYFGPGTRLTVT.